The sequence of this T cell receptor beta chain was determined in a study of shared clonotypes between healthy human individuals. Sequencing used immunoSEQ multiplex PCR; TCRdb keeps in-frame clones, though not all of them. The sample consists of just over 2,000,000 clones, 90% to 95% of them appearing once. The germline gives CDR1 SEHNR, CDR2 FQNEAQ (reference sequence). The CDR3 length is 14 residues. V dropped 3 bases and J dropped 5; count of bases not matched to a gene: 6. The sequence came from a man aged 18-30 years in good health. This chain connects TRBV7-9 to TRBJ1-1; the match to TRBD1 covers 7 bases. Sequencing was done on a sample of naive CD4+ T cells sorted from blood. The subset was: CD45RA+ positively selected. The CDR3 loop is CASSFDRAGTEAFF. CDR3 in DNA: TGTGCCAGCAGCTTCGACAGGGCTGGGACTGAAGCTTTCTTT.